These 14 T cell receptor beta chains were sequenced from one sample in a study of blood T cell repertoires in COVID-19. Clones were read by immunoSEQ multiplex PCR, and TCRdb kept only the in-frame ones, dropping some. The repertoire holds around 200,000 clones, with more than 75% as singletons. Material: peripheral blood. The source is a man aged 18 to 30 with active or convalescent COVID-19.

This chain uses TRBV3-1 (or the pseudogene TRBV3-2) with TRBJ2-4; D remains unclear. The V end lost 2 bases, the J end lost 2 bases, and 10 bases lay between the germline ends. Looked up from germline, CDR1 is LGHDT and CDR2 is YNNKEL (reference sequence). The CDR3 loop spans 15 amino acids. The CDR3 DNA sequence: TGTGCCAGCAGCCAACCCCTAGATTCCAAAAACATTCAGTACTTC. Protein sequence: CASSQPLDSKNIQYF.

J is TRBJ1-1 and V is TRBV7-9; weak D call: TRBD1 (6 bases). The CDR3 extends over 13 amino acids. Trimming shortened V by 7 bases and J by 3 bases, and 12 bases separated the two germline ends. Germline V gene sequence: CDR1 SEHNR, CDR2 FQNEAQ (reference sequence). This CDR3 is CASKGVSDTEAFF. CDR3 nucleotides: TGTGCCAGCAAGGGGGTCTCGGACACTGAAGCTTTCTTT.

Here the CDR3 reads CASSLESGLGGGGYNEQFF. For the CDR3, the DNA is TGTGCCAGCAGCTTAGAGTCTGGGCTCGGCGGGGGCGGCTACAATGAGCAGTTCTTC. This chain joins TRBV11-2 and TRBJ2-1, with a tentative D call TRBD2 (7 bases). V lost 0 bases and J lost 3, with 21 bases in between. In germline, CDR1 is SGHAT, CDR2 FQNNGV. CDR3 length: 19 residues.

In this sample, this clone turned up a few times. The chain has TRBV18 and TRBJ1-1, with 9 positions matching TRBD1. The germline V gene has CDR1 KGHSH and CDR2 LQKENI. The CDR3 extends over 15 amino acids. With 6 bases clipped from V and 1 base from J, the junction kept 6 bases outside the gene matches. In nucleotides, the CDR3 is TGTGCCAGCTCCCAATCGACAGGGGGGAACACTGAAGCTTTCTTT. Protein product: CASSQSTGGNTEAFF.

The chain recombines TRBV10-3 with TRBJ1-1, with TRBD1 identical over 10 bases. Looked up from germline, CDR1 is ENHRY and CDR2 is SYGVKD. The CDR3 runs to 16 residues. The V gene end was trimmed by 5 bases and the J gene end by 3 bases; junction bases not matched to a gene: 9. The CDR3: CAISPDRGEGDTEAFF. The DNA of the CDR3 is TGTGCCATCAGTCCGGACAGGGGGGAAGGAGACACTGAAGCTTTCTTT.

The rearrangement links TRBV5-8 to TRBJ2-7; a possible D gene is TRBD2 (6 bases). Germline loops: CDR1 SGHTS, CDR2 YDEGEE. This CDR3 region has 16 residues. The V gene lost 2 bases and the J gene lost 2 bases, with 17 bases spanning the gap. CDR3 region: CASSFPLLANPYEQYV. Here the CDR3 DNA reads TGTGCCAGCAGCTTCCCACTTCTAGCGAATCCCTACGAGCAGTACGTC.

This clone was seen a handful of times. Here the CDR3 reads CSAWTGAGYTF. In nucleotides, the CDR3 is TGCAGTGCTTGGACAGGGGCTGGCTACACCTTC. The rearrangement links TRBV20-1 to TRBJ1-2, with 9 positions matching TRBD1. V trimming: 5 bases; J trimming: 7 bases; junction bases outside the gene matches: 2. The CDR3 is made up of 11 amino acids. In germline, CDR1 is DFQATT, CDR2 SNEGSKA (reference sequence).

This chain uses TRBV7-9 with TRBJ1-1; 8 bases are shared with TRBD1. Trimming removed 5 bases from V and 8 bases from J; junction bases left unmatched: 4. Germline CDR1 reads SEHNR; CDR2 reads FQNEAQ (reference sequence). The CDR3 has 12 residues. Here the CDR3 DNA reads TGTGCCAGCAGCCCATGGACAGGGGAAGCTTTCTTT. Amino acid sequence: CASSPWTGEAFF.

This clone was observed once. This rearrangement joins TRBV19 to TRBJ2-4, with D maybe TRBD1 (5 bases). This CDR3 has 16 residues. The V gene lost 6 bases and the J gene lost 0 bases, with 15 bases spanning the gap. Germline CDR1 LNHDA, CDR2 SQIVND (reference sequence). CDR3 DNA: TGTGCCAGTAGCCAACAGGTAGTTCTAGCCAAAAACATTCAGTACTTC. Translation gives CASSQQVVLAKNIQYF.

V usage is TRBV29-1 and J usage is TRBJ2-2; 11 bases map to TRBD1. Germline CDR1 and CDR2: SQVTM and ANQGSEA. V dropped 0 bases and J dropped 6; count of bases not matched to a gene: 3. The length of the CDR3 is 15 residues. The CDR3 coding sequence is TGCAGCGTTGAAGATCGGGACAGGGGGGCCGGGGAGCTGTTTTTT. Translated: CSVEDRDRGAGELFF.

The rearrangement uses TRBV28 and TRBJ1-2; TRBD1 matches 7 bases. Germline assignment: CDR1 MDHEN and CDR2 SYDVKM. The CDR3 has 13 amino acids. V lost 4 bases and J lost 8; bases outside the gene matches: 7. The CDR3 DNA follows: TGTGCCAGCAGTTCCAGCCGGACAGGAGGCTACACCTTC. Its translation: CASSSSRTGGYTF.

With respect to this clone: Within the sample, other DNA sequences also encode this same CDR3. The V and J genes are TRBV7-9 and TRBJ1-1; D ambiguous. Trimming removed 0 bases from V and 1 base from J, with 6 bases in between. Germline CDR1 SEHNR, CDR2 FQNEAQ (reference sequence). The CDR3 is 14 amino acids. The CDR3 spells CASSLALGNTEAFF. CDR3 DNA: TGTGCCAGCAGCTTAGCTCTAGGGAACACTGAAGCTTTCTTT.

The chain carries TRBV6-4 and TRBJ2-5; TRBD2 matches at 11 bases. Germline trimming cut 3 bases from V and 5 bases from J; bases unmatched to any gene: 17. Germline V gene sequence: CDR1 MRHNA, CDR2 SNTAGT. CDR3 length equals 19 residues. In DNA, the CDR3 is TGTGCCAGCAGTGATACCAACTCAATTAGCGGGGGGGGCCCGGAGACCCAGTACTTC. The encoded protein is CASSDTNSISGGGPETQYF.

This clone has only one observation. CDR3 amino acids: CASSLEVAFLGEAFF. The CDR3 nucleotides are TGTGCCAGCAGCTTAGAGGTCGCTTTTCTAGGTGAAGCTTTCTTT. This sequence joins TRBV7-2 and TRBJ1-1, with D unclear. Germline assignment: CDR1 SGHTA and CDR2 FQGNSA. V lost 1 base and J lost 7, with 16 bases in between. The CDR3 is 15 amino acids.